The entry below gives a single T cell receptor (beta chain) sequence along with its context. This sample was taken from a study of PD-L1 blockade in urothelial cancer. Overall study: Of about 29 patients, twenty-five were males with bladder-origin urothelial cancer. A median of roughly 130,000 T cells was found in the blood samples.

Here immunoSEQ multiplex PCR was the method, and the copy in TCRdb shows in-frame clones only, minus some. Among some 45,000 clones listed, about 87% were seen once. Germline loops: CDR1 SGHRS, CDR2 YFSETQ. V was clipped by 0 bases and J by 2 bases; unmatched bases: 16. The CDR3 loop spans 19 amino acids. This clonotype originated in a man at least 80 years old with urothelial cancer. Material: PBMCs, obtained around atezolizumab (anti-PD-L1) treatment. The chain uses TRBV5-1 and TRBJ2-7; 8 nucleotides agree with TRBD1. The CDR3 loop is CASSLAPLVPDRAPYEQYF. CDR3 nucleotide sequence: TGCGCCAGCAGCTTGGCCCCGTTGGTTCCGGACAGGGCACCCTACGAGCAGTACTTC.